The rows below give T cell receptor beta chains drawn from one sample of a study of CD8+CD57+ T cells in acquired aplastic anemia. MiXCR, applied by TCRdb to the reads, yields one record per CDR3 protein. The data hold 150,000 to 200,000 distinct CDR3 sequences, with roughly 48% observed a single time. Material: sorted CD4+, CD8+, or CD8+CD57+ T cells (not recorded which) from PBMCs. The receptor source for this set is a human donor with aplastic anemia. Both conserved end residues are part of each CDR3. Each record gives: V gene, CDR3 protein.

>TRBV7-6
CASSPGRNYEQYF
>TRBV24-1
CATSARGTGKNYEQYF
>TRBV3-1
CASSEGAGSPPHF
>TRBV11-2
CASSLYDGNLGELFF
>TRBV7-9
CASSFSGSQETQYF
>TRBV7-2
CASSQRTKSSYEQYF
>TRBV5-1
CASSLGTPDTEAFF
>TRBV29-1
CSVAGPSLTEAFF
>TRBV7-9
CASSLDGGQGYF
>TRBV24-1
CATSDFVEQGGRETQYF
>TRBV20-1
CSATSGRETQYF
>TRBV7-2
CASSRYNSPLHF
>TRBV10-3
CASSERQRNTIYF
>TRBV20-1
CSAEMSSGSPEQQETQYF
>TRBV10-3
CAIGSDGVQTQYF
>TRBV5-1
CASSLVGTGGSYNEQFF
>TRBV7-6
CASSRTGVADTQYF
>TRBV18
CASSPGQGETQYF
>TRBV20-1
CSARVGLGSHGYTF